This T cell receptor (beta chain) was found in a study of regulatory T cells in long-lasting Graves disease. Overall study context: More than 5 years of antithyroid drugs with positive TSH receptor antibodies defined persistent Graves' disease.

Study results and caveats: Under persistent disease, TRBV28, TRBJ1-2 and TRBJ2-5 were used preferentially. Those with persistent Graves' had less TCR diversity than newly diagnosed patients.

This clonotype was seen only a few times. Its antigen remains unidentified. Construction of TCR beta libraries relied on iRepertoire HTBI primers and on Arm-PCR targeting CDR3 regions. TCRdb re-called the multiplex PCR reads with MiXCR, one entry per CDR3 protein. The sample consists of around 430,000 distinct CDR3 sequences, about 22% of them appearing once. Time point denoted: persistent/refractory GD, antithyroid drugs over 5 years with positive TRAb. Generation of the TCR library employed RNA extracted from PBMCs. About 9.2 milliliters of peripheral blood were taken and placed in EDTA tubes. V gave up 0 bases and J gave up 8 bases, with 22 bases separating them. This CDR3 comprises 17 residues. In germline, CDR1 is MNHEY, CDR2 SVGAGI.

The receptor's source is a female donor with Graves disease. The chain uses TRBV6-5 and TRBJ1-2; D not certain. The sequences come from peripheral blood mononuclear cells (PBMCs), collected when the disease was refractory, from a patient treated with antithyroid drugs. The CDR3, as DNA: TGTGCCAGCAGTTACTCGACACCACAAAATGGGGTGCGAGGCTACACCTTC. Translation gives CASSYSTPQNGVRGYTF.